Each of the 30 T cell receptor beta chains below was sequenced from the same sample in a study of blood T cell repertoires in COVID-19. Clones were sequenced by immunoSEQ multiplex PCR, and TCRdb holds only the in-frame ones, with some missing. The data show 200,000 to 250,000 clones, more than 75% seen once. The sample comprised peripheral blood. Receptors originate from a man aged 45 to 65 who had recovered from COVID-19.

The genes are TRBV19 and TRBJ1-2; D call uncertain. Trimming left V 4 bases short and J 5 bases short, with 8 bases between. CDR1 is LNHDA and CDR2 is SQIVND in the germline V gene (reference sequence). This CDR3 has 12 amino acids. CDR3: CASSTTSYGYTF. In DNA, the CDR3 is TGTGCCAGTAGTACAACGAGTTATGGCTACACCTTC.

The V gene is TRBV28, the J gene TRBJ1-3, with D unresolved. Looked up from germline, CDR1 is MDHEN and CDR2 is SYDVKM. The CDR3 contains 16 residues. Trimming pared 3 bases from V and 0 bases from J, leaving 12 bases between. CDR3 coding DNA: TGTGCCAGCAGTTTTTGGGCAGGCAGCTCTGGAAACACCATATATTTT. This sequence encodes CASSFWAGSSGNTIYF.

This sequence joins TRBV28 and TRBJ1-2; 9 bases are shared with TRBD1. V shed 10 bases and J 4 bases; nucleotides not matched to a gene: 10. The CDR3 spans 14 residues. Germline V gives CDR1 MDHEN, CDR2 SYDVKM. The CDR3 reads CAIKTGGVIYGYTF. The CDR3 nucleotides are TGTGCCATCAAGACAGGGGGAGTTATCTATGGCTACACCTTC.

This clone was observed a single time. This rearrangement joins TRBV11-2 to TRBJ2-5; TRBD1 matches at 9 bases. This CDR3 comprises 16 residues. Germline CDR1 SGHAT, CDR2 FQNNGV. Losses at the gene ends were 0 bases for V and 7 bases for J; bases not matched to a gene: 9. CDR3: CASSLEGSGTGTTQYF. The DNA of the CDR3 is TGTGCCAGCAGCTTAGAGGGTTCGGGGACAGGGACGACCCAGTACTTC.

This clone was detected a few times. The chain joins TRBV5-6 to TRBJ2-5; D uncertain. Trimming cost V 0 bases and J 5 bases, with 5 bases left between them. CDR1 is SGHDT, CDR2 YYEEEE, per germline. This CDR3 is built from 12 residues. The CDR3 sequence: CASSLVDETQYF. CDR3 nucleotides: TGTGCCAGCAGCTTGGTAGATGAGACCCAGTACTTC. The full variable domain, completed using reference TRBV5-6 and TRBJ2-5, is DAGVTQSPTHLIKTRGQQVTLRCSPKSGHDTVSWYQQALGQGPQFIFQYYEEEERQRGNFPDRFSGHQFPNYSSELNVNALLLGDSALYLCASSLVDETQYFGPGTRLLVL.

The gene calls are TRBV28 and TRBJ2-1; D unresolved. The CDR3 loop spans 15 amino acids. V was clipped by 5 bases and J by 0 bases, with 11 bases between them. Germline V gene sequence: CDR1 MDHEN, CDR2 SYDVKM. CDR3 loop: CASSPTWSSYNEQFF. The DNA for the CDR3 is TGTGCCAGCAGTCCAACGTGGAGCTCCTACAATGAGCAGTTCTTC.

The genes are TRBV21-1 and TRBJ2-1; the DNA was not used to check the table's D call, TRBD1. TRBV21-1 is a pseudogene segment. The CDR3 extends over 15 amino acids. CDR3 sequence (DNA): TGTGCCAGCAGCAAAGTTCAGGGCTCCTACAATGAGCAGTTCTTC. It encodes CASSKVQGSYNEQFF.

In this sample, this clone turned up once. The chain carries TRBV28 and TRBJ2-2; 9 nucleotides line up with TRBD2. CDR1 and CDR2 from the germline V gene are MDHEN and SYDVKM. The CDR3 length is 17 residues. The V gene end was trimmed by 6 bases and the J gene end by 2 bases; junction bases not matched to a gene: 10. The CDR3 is CASRHNEREANTGELFF. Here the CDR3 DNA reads TGTGCCAGCAGACACAACGAGCGGGAGGCCAACACCGGGGAGCTGTTTTTT.

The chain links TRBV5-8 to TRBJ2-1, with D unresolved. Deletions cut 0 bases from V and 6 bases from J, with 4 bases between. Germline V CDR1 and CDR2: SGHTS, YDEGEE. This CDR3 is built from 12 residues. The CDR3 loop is CASSLAGNEQFF. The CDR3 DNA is TGTGCCAGCAGCTTGGCGGGCAATGAGCAGTTCTTC.

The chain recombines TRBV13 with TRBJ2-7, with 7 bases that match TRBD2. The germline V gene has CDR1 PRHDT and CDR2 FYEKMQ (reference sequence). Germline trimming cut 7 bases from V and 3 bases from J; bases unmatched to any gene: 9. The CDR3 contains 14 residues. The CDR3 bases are TGTGCCAGCACCTCGTTTGGCGGGAGCTACGAGCAGTACTTC. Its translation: CASTSFGGSYEQYF.

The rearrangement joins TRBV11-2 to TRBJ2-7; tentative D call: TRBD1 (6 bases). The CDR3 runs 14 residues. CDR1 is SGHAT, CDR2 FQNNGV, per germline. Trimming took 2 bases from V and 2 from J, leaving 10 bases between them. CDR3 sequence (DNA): TGTGCCAGCAGCTTAAGACAGGCAACCTACGAGCAGTACTTC. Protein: CASSLRQATYEQYF.

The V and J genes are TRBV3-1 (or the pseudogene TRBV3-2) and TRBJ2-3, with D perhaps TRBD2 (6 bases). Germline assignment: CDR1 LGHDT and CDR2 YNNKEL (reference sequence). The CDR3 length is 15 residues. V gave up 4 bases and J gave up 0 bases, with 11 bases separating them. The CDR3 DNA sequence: TGTGCCAGCAGCCTCCTTAGCGGCAGCACAGATACGCAGTATTTT. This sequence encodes CASSLLSGSTDTQYF.

CDR3: CASRGGRPIYNEQFF. The CDR3 nucleotides read TGTGCCAGTCGTGGCGGGAGGCCCATTTACAATGAGCAGTTCTTC. The rearrangement joins TRBV27 to TRBJ2-1, with 8 bases matching TRBD2. V trimming: 9 bases; J trimming: 4 bases; junction bases outside the gene matches: 11. Germline CDR1 is MNHEY and CDR2 is SMNVEV (reference sequence). The CDR3 runs 15 residues.

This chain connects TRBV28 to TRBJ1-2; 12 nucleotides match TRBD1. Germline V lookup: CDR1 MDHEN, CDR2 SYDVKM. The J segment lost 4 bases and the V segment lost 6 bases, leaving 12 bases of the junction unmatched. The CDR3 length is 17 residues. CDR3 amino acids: CASSPSGTGGAGYGYTF. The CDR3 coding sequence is TGTGCCAGCAGCCCAAGCGGGACAGGGGGCGCCGGCTATGGCTACACCTTC.

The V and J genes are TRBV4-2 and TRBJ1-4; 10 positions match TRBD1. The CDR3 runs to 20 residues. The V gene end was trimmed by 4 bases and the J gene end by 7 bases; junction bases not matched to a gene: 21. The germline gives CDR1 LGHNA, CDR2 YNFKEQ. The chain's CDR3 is CASSPQYLPGTGDIGEKLFF. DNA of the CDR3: TGTGCCAGCAGCCCCCAATACCTTCCGGGGACAGGGGATATTGGTGAAAAACTGTTTTTT.

DNA of the CDR3: TGCGCCAGCAGGGCCGGGACAGGGCTCTTCGAGCAGTACTTC. This encodes CASRAGTGLFEQYF. The chain is built from TRBV10-2 and TRBJ2-7; 9 bases match TRBD1. This CDR3 is 14 amino acids long. V gave up 6 bases and J gave up 6 bases; unmatched junction bases: 9. Per germline, CDR1 WSHSY and CDR2 SAAADI.

CDR3 nucleotides: TGTGCCTGGAGTGTAATTGCGGGAAACAATGAGCAGTTCTTC. It translates to CAWSVIAGNNEQFF. The genes are TRBV30 and TRBJ2-1, with D perhaps TRBD2 (6 bases). V was trimmed by 0 bases and J by 5 bases, leaving 11 bases between them. Germline V gene sequence: CDR1 GTSNPN, CDR2 SVGIG (reference sequence). CDR3 length: 14 residues. Full variable domain (outside the CDR3, taken from reference TRBV30 and TRBJ2-1): SQTIHQWPATLVQPVGSPLSLECTVEGTSNPNLYWYRQAAGRGLQLLFYSVGIGQISSEVPQNLSASRPQDRQFILSSKKLLLSDSGFYLCAWSVIAGNNEQFFGPGTRLTVL.

The CDR3 sequence: CASSPLAGGGRELFF. The CDR3 DNA is TGTGCCAGCAGCCCGCTAGCGGGTGGCGGGCGGGAGCTGTTTTTT. The gene calls are TRBV7-9 and TRBJ2-2; 8 nucleotides line up with TRBD2. CDR1 and CDR2 (germline): SEHNR, FQNEAQ (reference sequence). The J segment lost 9 bases and the V segment lost 5 bases, leaving 11 bases of the junction unmatched. This CDR3 contains 15 residues.

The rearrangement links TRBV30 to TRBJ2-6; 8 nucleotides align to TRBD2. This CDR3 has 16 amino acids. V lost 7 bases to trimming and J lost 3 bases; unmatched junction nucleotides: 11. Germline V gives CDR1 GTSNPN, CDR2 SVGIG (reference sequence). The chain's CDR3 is CASSSPGLGGANVLTF. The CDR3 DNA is TGTGCCTCCTCTTCGCCGGGACTAGGTGGGGCCAACGTCCTGACTTTC.

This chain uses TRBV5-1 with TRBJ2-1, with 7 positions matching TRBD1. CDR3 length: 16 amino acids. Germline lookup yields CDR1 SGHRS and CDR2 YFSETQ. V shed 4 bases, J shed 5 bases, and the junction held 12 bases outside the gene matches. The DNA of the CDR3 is TGCGCCAGCAGCCTGAGACAGGGACCGGCGAACAATGAGCAGTTCTTC. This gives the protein CASSLRQGPANNEQFF.

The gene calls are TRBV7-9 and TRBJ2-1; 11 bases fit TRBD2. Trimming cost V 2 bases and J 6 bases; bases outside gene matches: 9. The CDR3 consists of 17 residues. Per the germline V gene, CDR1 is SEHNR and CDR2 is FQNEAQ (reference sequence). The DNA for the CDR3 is TGTGCCAGCAGCTTAATAGCGGGAGGGCCGATCGGCAATGAGCAGTTCTTC. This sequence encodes CASSLIAGGPIGNEQFF.

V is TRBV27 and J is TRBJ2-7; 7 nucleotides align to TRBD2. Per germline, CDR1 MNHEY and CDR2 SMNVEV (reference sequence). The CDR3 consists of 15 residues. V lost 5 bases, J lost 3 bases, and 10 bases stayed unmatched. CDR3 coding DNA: TGTGCCAGCAGTAGCCCTGGACTAGTAGGCTACGAGCAGTACTTC. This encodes CASSSPGLVGYEQYF.

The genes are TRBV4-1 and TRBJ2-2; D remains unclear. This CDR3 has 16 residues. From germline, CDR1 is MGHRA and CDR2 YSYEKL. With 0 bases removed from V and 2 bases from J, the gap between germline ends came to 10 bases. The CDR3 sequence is CASSQDRGGNTGELFF. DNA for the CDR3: TGCGCCAGCAGCCAAGATCGTGGCGGTAACACCGGGGAGCTGTTTTTT.

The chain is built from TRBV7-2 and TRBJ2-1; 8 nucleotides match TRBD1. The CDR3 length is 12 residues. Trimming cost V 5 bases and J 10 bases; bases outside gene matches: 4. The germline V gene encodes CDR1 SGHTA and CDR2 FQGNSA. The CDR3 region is CASSKTGDEQFF. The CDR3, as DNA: TGTGCCAGCAGCAAGACAGGGGACGAGCAGTTCTTC.

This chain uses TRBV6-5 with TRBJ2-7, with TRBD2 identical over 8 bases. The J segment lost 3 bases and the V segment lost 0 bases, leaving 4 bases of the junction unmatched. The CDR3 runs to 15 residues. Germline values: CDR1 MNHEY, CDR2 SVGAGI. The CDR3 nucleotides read TGTGCCAGCAGTTACTCGGACGGGGGGGGCTACGAGCAGTACTTC. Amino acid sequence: CASSYSDGGGYEQYF.

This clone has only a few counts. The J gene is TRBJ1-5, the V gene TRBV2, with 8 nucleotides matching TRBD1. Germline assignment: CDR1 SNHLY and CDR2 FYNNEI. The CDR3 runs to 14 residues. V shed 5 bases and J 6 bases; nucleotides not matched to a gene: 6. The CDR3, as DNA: TGTGCCAGCAGTCCGACAGGGGTTGGTCAGCCCCAGCATTTT. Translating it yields CASSPTGVGQPQHF.

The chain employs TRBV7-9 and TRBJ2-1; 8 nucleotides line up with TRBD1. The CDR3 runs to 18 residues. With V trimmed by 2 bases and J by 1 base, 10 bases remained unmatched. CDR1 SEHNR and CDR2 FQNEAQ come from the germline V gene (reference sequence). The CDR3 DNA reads TGTGCCAGCAGCTTATACAGGGGGGCGCGGGTATCCTACAATGAGCAGTTCTTC. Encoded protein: CASSLYRGARVSYNEQFF.

CDR3 sequence reads: CASRVTGGVIYEQYF. CDR3 DNA sequence: TGTGCCAGCAGGGTTACAGGGGGCGTAATCTACGAGCAGTACTTC. The chain carries TRBV27 and TRBJ2-7; 9 bases fit TRBD1. The CDR3 sequence is 15 residues long. Germline V CDR1 and CDR2: MNHEY, SMNVEV (reference sequence). The junction had 9 bases not matched to a gene; V was cut back by 6 bases and J by 3 bases.

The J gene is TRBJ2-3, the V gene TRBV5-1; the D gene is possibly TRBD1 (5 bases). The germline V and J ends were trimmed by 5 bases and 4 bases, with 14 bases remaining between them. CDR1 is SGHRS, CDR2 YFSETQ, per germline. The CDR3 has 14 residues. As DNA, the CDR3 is TGCGCCAGCAGGGCAGGGATTCAGCCAGATACGCAGTATTTT. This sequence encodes CASRAGIQPDTQYF.

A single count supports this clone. The CDR3 coding sequence is TGTGCCAGCACTAAAGGGGGCCTCTTCGCCTACGAGCAGTACTTC. Residues: CASTKGGLFAYEQYF. The V call is TRBV6-5, the J call TRBJ2-7; 7 bases fit TRBD1. Trimming cost V 7 bases and J 2 bases; bases outside gene matches: 11. The germline V gene has CDR1 MNHEY and CDR2 SVGAGI. The CDR3 consists of 15 residues.